The clone carrying this T cell receptor beta chain came up many times. V was clipped by 10 bases and J by 8 bases; unmatched bases: 11. The CDR3 contains 14 residues. Germline assignment: CDR1 MNHNS and CDR2 SASEGT. The data derive from a study of T cells in Graves' hyperthyroidism and ophthalmopathy. Regions amplified from RNA transcripts were the TCR beta CDR3 regions. An initial round of RT-PCR targeting the TCR CDR3 relied on the HTBI primer set. TCRdb ran MiXCR on the multiplex PCR reads and lists one entry per CDR3 protein. The repertoire includes 300,000 to 450,000 distinct CDR3 sequences, 18% of them detected once, and around 40% sits in the top ten. Researchers barred patients who had uncontrolled infection, other autoimmune disease, pregnancy or lactation. Fresh peripheral blood, roughly 10 ml of it, supplied the PBMCs.

The chain couples TRBV6-1 to TRBJ2-1; 10 bases map to TRBD1. Material: blood. The source is a man younger than 35 with Graves' ophthalmopathy. The CDR3 region is CATSGTGVSDEQFF. In DNA, the CDR3 is TGTGCCACCTCAGGGACAGGGGTTTCGGATGAGCAGTTCTTC.